This T cell receptor beta chain is drawn from a study of T-cell reconstitution after alpha-beta-depleted transplantation in children. Trimming stripped 1 base from V and 3 bases from J, with 10 bases between. Germline V lookup: CDR1 SEHNR, CDR2 FQNEAQ (reference sequence). The CDR3 is 15 residues long. Unique molecular identifiers were used in preparing the TCRbeta library. One entry per CDR3 protein results from TCRdb running MiXCR on the PCR reads. The profile shows just under 550,000 distinct CDR3 sequences, about 18% of them singletons. The starting material was PBMCs from the stem cell graft donor, obtained from the stem cell graft. J is TRBJ2-1 and V is TRBV7-9, with D perhaps matching TRBD1 (5 bases). The source of this sequence is a human donor who donated a stem cell graft to a child with acute lymphoblastic leukemia. The CDR3 DNA reads as TGTGCCAGCAGCTTAGGAGTAGGGGTCTACAATGAGCAGTTCTTC. This codes for CASSLGVGVYNEQFF. The whole variable domain, filled in from reference TRBV7-9 and TRBJ2-1, reads DTGVSQNPRHKITKRGQNVTFRCDPISEHNRLYWYRQTLGQGPEFLTYFQNEAQLEKSRLLSDRFSAERPKGSFSTLEIQRTEQGDSAMYLCASSLGVGVYNEQFFGPGTRLTVL.